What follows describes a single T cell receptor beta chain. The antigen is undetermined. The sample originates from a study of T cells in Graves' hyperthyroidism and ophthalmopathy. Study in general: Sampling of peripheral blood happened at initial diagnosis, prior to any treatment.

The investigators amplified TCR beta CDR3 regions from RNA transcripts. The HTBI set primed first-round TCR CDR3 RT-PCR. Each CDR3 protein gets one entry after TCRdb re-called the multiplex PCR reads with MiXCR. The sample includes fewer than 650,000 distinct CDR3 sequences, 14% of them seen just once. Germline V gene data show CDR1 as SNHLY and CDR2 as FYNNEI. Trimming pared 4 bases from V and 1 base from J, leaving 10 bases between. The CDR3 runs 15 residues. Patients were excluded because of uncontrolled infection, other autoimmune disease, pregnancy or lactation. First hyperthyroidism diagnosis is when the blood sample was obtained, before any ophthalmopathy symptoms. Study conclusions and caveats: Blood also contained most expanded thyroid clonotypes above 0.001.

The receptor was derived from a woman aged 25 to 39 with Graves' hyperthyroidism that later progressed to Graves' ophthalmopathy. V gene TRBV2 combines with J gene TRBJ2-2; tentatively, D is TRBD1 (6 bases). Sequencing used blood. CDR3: CASSAQGLNTGELFF. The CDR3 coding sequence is TGTGCCAGCAGTGCCCAGGGGTTGAACACCGGGGAGCTGTTTTTT. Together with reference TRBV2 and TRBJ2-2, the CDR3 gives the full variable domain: EPEVTQTPSHQVTQMGQEVILRCVPISNHLYFYWYRQILGQKVEFLVSFYNNEISEKSEIFDDQFSVERPDGSNFTLKIRSTKLEDSAMYFCASSAQGLNTGELFFGEGSRLTVL.